This T cell receptor (beta chain) was obtained from a study of blood T cell repertoires in COVID-19. Study-level information: The cDNA or gDNA used as material had been derived from T cells, B-cell-depleted T cells, or PBMCs.

Authors' analysis steps: Reference gene primer amplification yielded estimated nucleated cell counts. Sequencing used immunoSEQ multiplex PCR; TCRdb keeps in-frame clones, though not all of them. V, J and clone size derive from that table, while D and trimming were established from the DNA sequence. The profile covers 200,000 or so clones, with over 70% appearing a single time and around 5.1% taken by the ten largest. Germline values: CDR1 SGHRS, CDR2 YFSETQ. CDR3 length: 16 residues. V shed 4 bases and J 5 bases; nucleotides not matched to a gene: 9. This receptor was taken from a woman aged 70-85 years with acute or convalescent COVID-19. Specimen: peripheral blood. The chain employs TRBV5-1 and TRBJ2-2, with 9 bases lining up with TRBD2. CDR3 in amino acids: CASSPYKTSGTGELFF. CDR3 coding DNA: TGCGCCAGCAGCCCTTATAAAACTAGCGGGACCGGGGAGCTGTTTTTT.